This T cell receptor (beta chain) originates from a study of post-analysis software for immune sequencing data (dated by TCRdb to 2015 to 2017). With regard to the full study: Recorded disease courses included relapsing-remitting, secondary progressive and progressive-relapsing multiple sclerosis, with some patients lacking subtype annotation. Patient repertoires were compared against ten to eleven previously published healthy control repertoires from donors aged about 6 to 28 years. A subset of samples was prepared in parallel using single-end sample barcoding, then pooled and co-amplified after Illumina adapter ligation.

Points the paper makes about the study in general: Multiple sclerosis patients had significantly lower normalized Chao1 diversity than controls, a result that suggests substantial peripheral T-cell clonal expansion. The control group was slightly older than the multiple sclerosis patient group. Direct clustering with F measure showed strong co-clustering of samples prepared in the same batch, prompting a batch-effect correction.

To demonstrate the VDJtools post-analysis software, the study profiled TCR beta repertoires from the peripheral blood of about a dozen young patients with multiple sclerosis. The multiple sclerosis patients were children and adolescents ranging in age from about 6 to 17 years. In regard to this clonotype: Its antigen is unknown. No base qualities exist here, and no much larger clone lies one base off it.

The library was obtained by PCR. Sequencing relied on an Illumina HiSeq 2500. To reduce PCR and sequencing biases, unique molecular identifiers were built into the TCR beta cDNA libraries. Per 1 to 10 million input T cells, roughly 500,000 cDNA molecules were obtained, such that each molecule approximated one T cell. Patient libraries were prepared and sequenced with the same protocol used for the earlier healthy control dataset. Samples belonging to the same batch were prepared together, multiplexed and sequenced on a shared HiSeq lane. Regarding the original processing steps: MIGEC handled the raw barcoded reads, throwing out single-read molecular identifier groups before consensus assembly and CDR3 extraction. VDJtools was used for post-analysis of the clonotype tables, with diversity normalized by down-sampling every dataset to the smallest sample size. Repertoire overlap clustering matched CDR3 amino acid but not nucleotide sequences to correct batch-related cross-sample contamination. The public reads were reprocessed in TCRdb via fastp at Q25 and MiXCR, keeping in-frame beta chains. Rows with a matching CDR3 protein are joined into one entry that keeps the most common DNA and genes. The V and J calls and clone size come from TCRdb's table, not from the authors' own analysis. This sample comprises roughly 400,000 distinct CDR3 sequences, about 40% of them detected only once. In total, the top ten clones hold 6.5% to 8% of the sample.

Sequences were obtained from blood. This TCR was sampled from a girl aged 2 to 10 with multiple sclerosis.

The CDR3 reads CSVEDVVGYTF. The DNA sequence reads TGCAGCGTTGAAGATGTTGTTGGCTACACCTTC. The rearranged segments are TRBV29-1 and TRBJ1-2, with no D gene named confidently. The junction shows trimming of 0 bases on V and 7 bases on J, plus 6 bases between the germline ends. CDR1 and CDR2 (SQVTM, ANQGSEA) derive from the germline V gene. From cysteine to phenylalanine, the CDR3 is 11 amino acids long. Left in the record is the CDR3 DNA by itself, 33 bases read in frame from the first base.